The sequence of this T cell receptor (beta chain) was determined in a study of blood T cells in healthy people across ages. Study summary: With template switching, about one barcoded beta molecule was captured per two T cells.

Through a sample-barcoded 5' primer and a J-beta primer mix, a second PCR was run for about 6 to 11 cycles. A template-switch adaptor that had 12 random nucleotides put a tag on each cDNA molecule. TCRdb reprocessed the 5' RACE reads with MiXCR, giving one entry per CDR3 protein. The table has roughly 730,000 distinct CDR3 sequences, approximately 53% seen once; the top ten hold 20% to 30%. This CDR3 comprises 13 residues. CDR1 and CDR2 from the germline V gene are MNHEY and SVGEGT. V lost 7 bases to trimming and J lost 3 bases; unmatched junction nucleotides: 4. Donors were healthy Caucasian individuals from Russia aged roughly 6 to 95. Whenever a sample was processed, at least 6.5 million PBMCs were isolated.

Sample: blood. The V and J genes are TRBV6-2 or TRBV6-3 and TRBJ2-5, with 8 bases that match TRBD1. The TCR sequence derives from a man aged 35 to 55 in good health. The CDR3 DNA reads as TGTGCCAGCATGGGACAGGAAAAAGAGACCCAGTACTTC. This codes for CASMGQEKETQYF.